Listed below are T cell receptor beta chains from one sample, sequenced in a study of T cell responses to AZD1222 COVID-19 vaccine. Some clones are missing from TCRdb's copy, which holds only in-frame ones; the method was immunoSEQ multiplex PCR. The sample shows roughly 150,000 clones, approximately 86% of them seen only once. The specimen was peripheral blood, collected after recovery from COVID-19. The receptors originated from an adult who had recovered from COVID-19. Each CDR3 is given with its conserved first and last residue. A D gene is named only where the DNA matches it firmly. The size field is filled for only some rows; it gives once, few, many or a size class.

V gene: TRBV6-1; CDR3 length: 14; J gene: TRBJ2-1; D gene: -; clone size: -; CDR3 protein: CASSEARDRGGEFF; CDR3 DNA: TGTGCCAGCAGTGAGGCGAGAGACAGGGGAGGGGAGTTCTTC
V gene: TRBV27; CDR3 length: 15; J gene: TRBJ2-5; D gene: -; clone size: -; CDR3 protein: CASSPHRGGQETQYF; CDR3 DNA: TGTGCCAGCAGTCCCCACAGAGGGGGGCAAGAGACCCAGTACTTC
V gene: TRBV7-6; CDR3 length: 16; J gene: TRBJ2-1; D gene: -; clone size: -; CDR3 protein: CASSLGSSGSYNEQFF; CDR3 DNA: TGTGCCAGCAGCTTAGGAAGCTCAGGCTCCTACAATGAGCAGTTCTTC
V gene: TRBV18; CDR3 length: 16; J gene: TRBJ1-6; D gene: TRBD1; clone size: -; CDR3 protein: CASSPSGQGYGSPLHF; CDR3 DNA: TGTGCCAGCTCACCATCGGGACAGGGTTATGGTTCACCCCTCCACTTT
V gene: TRBV3-1/TRBV3-2; CDR3 length: 12; J gene: TRBJ1-3; D gene: -; clone size: -; CDR3 protein: CASSPPGNTIYF; CDR3 DNA: TGTGCCAGCAGCCCGCCAGGAAACACCATATATTTT
V gene: TRBV28; CDR3 length: 14; J gene: TRBJ1-6; D gene: -; clone size: -; CDR3 protein: CASSPPAGISPLHF; CDR3 DNA: TGTGCCAGCAGTCCCCCGGCAGGCATTTCACCCCTCCACTTT
V gene: TRBV27; CDR3 length: 15; J gene: TRBJ1-2; D gene: -; clone size: -; CDR3 protein: CASSLQGTGNYGYTF; CDR3 DNA: TGTGCCAGCAGTTTACAAGGAACAGGGAACTATGGCTACACCTTC
V gene: TRBV14; CDR3 length: 17; J gene: TRBJ2-4; D gene: -; clone size: -; CDR3 protein: CASSQGVGTIPKNIQYF; CDR3 DNA: TGTGCCAGCAGCCAAGGAGTGGGCACTATTCCCAAAAACATTCAGTACTTC
V gene: TRBV19; CDR3 length: 15; J gene: TRBJ1-1; D gene: TRBD1; clone size: -; CDR3 protein: CASQYGTGGGTEAFF; CDR3 DNA: TGTGCCAGTCAGTACGGGACAGGGGGCGGCACTGAAGCTTTCTTT
V gene: TRBV5-1; CDR3 length: 12; J gene: TRBJ2-7; D gene: -; clone size: -; CDR3 protein: CASSLGRYEQYF; CDR3 DNA: TGCGCCAGCAGCTTGGGGCGCTACGAGCAGTACTTC
V gene: TRBV5-1; CDR3 length: 14; J gene: TRBJ1-1; D gene: -; clone size: once; CDR3 protein: CASSLQTWNTEAFF; CDR3 DNA: TGCGCCAGCAGCTTACAGACCTGGAACACTGAAGCTTTCTTT
V gene: TRBV7-2; CDR3 length: 16; J gene: TRBJ2-5; D gene: TRBD2; clone size: -; CDR3 protein: CASSLMAGGPGETQYF; CDR3 DNA: TGTGCCAGCAGCTTGATGGCGGGGGGGCCGGGAGAGACCCAGTACTTC
V gene: TRBV5-1; CDR3 length: 15; J gene: TRBJ1-1; D gene: -; clone size: -; CDR3 protein: CASSLVPEPNTEAFF; CDR3 DNA: TGCGCCAGCAGCTTGGTTCCGGAGCCGAACACTGAAGCTTTCTTT
V gene: TRBV4-1; CDR3 length: 16; J gene: TRBJ2-1; D gene: TRBD1; clone size: -; CDR3 protein: CASSQEDVQGKQEQFF; CDR3 DNA: TGCGCCAGCAGCCAAGAGGACGTACAGGGGAAACAGGAGCAGTTCTTC
V gene: TRBV11-3; CDR3 length: 16; J gene: TRBJ2-5; D gene: -; clone size: -; CDR3 protein: CASSLNRVCVKETQYF; CDR3 DNA: TGTGCCAGCAGCTTAAATAGAGTTTGTGTGAAAGAGACCCAGTACTTC
V gene: TRBV5-5; CDR3 length: 15; J gene: TRBJ2-7; D gene: -; clone size: -; CDR3 protein: CASSLGVQGTYEQYF; CDR3 DNA: TGTGCCAGCAGCCTTGGGGTCCAGGGAACCTACGAGCAGTACTTC
V gene: TRBV6-1; CDR3 length: 15; J gene: TRBJ2-7; D gene: -; clone size: many; CDR3 protein: CASSEAPSETYEQYF; CDR3 DNA: TGTGCCAGCAGTGAAGCGCCTAGCGAAACCTACGAGCAGTACTTC
V gene: TRBV28; CDR3 length: 11; J gene: TRBJ2-7; D gene: -; clone size: -; CDR3 protein: CASSPTYEQYF; CDR3 DNA: TGTGCCAGCAGCCCCACCTACGAGCAGTACTTC
V gene: TRBV7-9; CDR3 length: 16; J gene: TRBJ2-2; D gene: -; clone size: -; CDR3 protein: CASSSTENKNTGELFF; CDR3 DNA: TGTGCCAGCAGCTCGACAGAGAACAAGAACACCGGGGAGCTGTTTTTT
V gene: TRBV5-1; CDR3 length: 15; J gene: TRBJ1-2; D gene: TRBD1; clone size: -; CDR3 protein: CASSTGQGSNYGYTF; CDR3 DNA: TGCGCCAGCAGCACCGGACAGGGCAGTAACTATGGCTACACCTTC
V gene: TRBV5-1; CDR3 length: 14; J gene: TRBJ2-3; D gene: -; clone size: once; CDR3 protein: CASRQGPATDTQYF; CDR3 DNA: TGCGCCAGCAGACAGGGCCCGGCAACAGATACGCAGTATTTT
V gene: TRBV21-1; CDR3 length: 15; J gene: TRBJ1-6; D gene: -; clone size: -; CDR3 protein: CASSNWSSYNSPLHF; CDR3 DNA: TGTGCCAGCAGCAACTGGAGCTCCTATAATTCACCCCTCCACTTT
V gene: TRBV10-3; CDR3 length: 13; J gene: TRBJ1-5; D gene: -; clone size: -; CDR3 protein: CAITWDTNQPQHF; CDR3 DNA: TGTGCCATCACGTGGGACACAAATCAGCCCCAGCATTTT
V gene: TRBV9; CDR3 length: 18; J gene: TRBJ2-3; D gene: -; clone size: -; CDR3 protein: CASSRTLRTQGRGDTQYF; CDR3 DNA: TGTGCCAGCAGCCGCACTCTGAGGACTCAGGGTCGAGGTGATACGCAGTATTTT
V gene: TRBV6-5; CDR3 length: 15; J gene: TRBJ1-2; D gene: -; clone size: -; CDR3 protein: CASTPYRGANYGYTF; CDR3 DNA: TGTGCCAGCACCCCTTATAGGGGGGCTAACTATGGCTACACCTTC
V gene: TRBV29-1; CDR3 length: 19; J gene: TRBJ2-1; D gene: TRBD2; clone size: -; CDR3 protein: CSVEEVLGRVRSSYNEQFF; CDR3 DNA: TGCAGCGTTGAAGAAGTATTAGGGAGGGTCCGGAGCTCCTACAATGAGCAGTTCTTC
V gene: TRBV7-6; CDR3 length: 15; J gene: TRBJ1-5; D gene: -; clone size: -; CDR3 protein: CASSLTPYSNQPQHF; CDR3 DNA: TGTGCCAGCAGCTTGACACCTTATAGCAATCAGCCCCAGCATTTT
V gene: TRBV20-1; CDR3 length: 12; J gene: TRBJ2-7; D gene: -; clone size: -; CDR3 protein: CSASPEGYEQYF; CDR3 DNA: TGCAGTGCTAGTCCGGAAGGCTACGAGCAGTACTTC
V gene: TRBV5-1; CDR3 length: 15; J gene: TRBJ1-3; D gene: TRBD1; clone size: -; CDR3 protein: CASSLPGQGANTIYF; CDR3 DNA: TGCGCCAGCAGCTTGCCCGGACAGGGGGCAAACACCATATATTTT
V gene: TRBV29-1; CDR3 length: 14; J gene: TRBJ2-1; D gene: -; clone size: -; CDR3 protein: CSVALMGGSGEQFF; CDR3 DNA: TGCAGCGTCGCCTTAATGGGGGGATCCGGTGAGCAGTTCTTC
V gene: TRBV7-9; CDR3 length: 15; J gene: TRBJ1-3; D gene: TRBD1; clone size: -; CDR3 protein: CASNTGAVSGNTIYF; CDR3 DNA: TGTGCCAGCAACACAGGGGCTGTCTCTGGAAACACCATATATTTT
V gene: TRBV25-1; CDR3 length: 11; J gene: TRBJ2-7; D gene: -; clone size: once; CDR3 protein: CASSGLHEQYF; CDR3 DNA: TGTGCCAGCAGTGGACTCCACGAGCAGTACTTC
V gene: TRBV5-1; CDR3 length: 13; J gene: TRBJ1-1; D gene: -; clone size: -; CDR3 protein: CASSLDRNTEAFF; CDR3 DNA: TGCGCCAGCAGCTTGGACAGGAACACTGAAGCTTTCTTT
V gene: TRBV7-3; CDR3 length: 17; J gene: TRBJ2-3; D gene: TRBD2; clone size: -; CDR3 protein: CASSSQTSGGAMGTQYF; CDR3 DNA: TGTGCCAGCAGTTCCCAGACTAGCGGGGGGGCCATGGGTACGCAGTATTTT
V gene: TRBV19; CDR3 length: 12; J gene: TRBJ2-7; D gene: -; clone size: once; CDR3 protein: CASGSGSYEQYF; CDR3 DNA: TGTGCCAGTGGTTCGGGCTCCTACGAGCAGTACTTC
V gene: TRBV28; CDR3 length: 16; J gene: TRBJ1-1; D gene: -; clone size: -; CDR3 protein: CASSLRDLLMNTEAFF; CDR3 DNA: TGTGCCAGCAGTCTCCGGGACCTGCTGATGAACACTGAAGCTTTCTTT
V gene: TRBV6-1; CDR3 length: 11; J gene: TRBJ1-1; D gene: -; clone size: once; CDR3 protein: CASSERAEAFF; CDR3 DNA: TGTGCCAGCAGTGAACGGGCAGAAGCTTTCTTT
V gene: TRBV19; CDR3 length: 15; J gene: TRBJ1-3; D gene: -; clone size: -; CDR3 protein: CASSILGATGNTIYF; CDR3 DNA: TGTGCCAGTAGTATATTGGGGGCCACTGGAAACACCATATATTTT
V gene: TRBV3-1/TRBV3-2; CDR3 length: 16; J gene: TRBJ2-1; D gene: -; clone size: -; CDR3 protein: CATSQRPRFASNEQFF; CDR3 DNA: TGTGCCACTAGCCAACGACCCCGATTCGCATCCAATGAGCAGTTCTTC
V gene: TRBV6-1; CDR3 length: 18; J gene: TRBJ2-1; D gene: TRBD2; clone size: -; CDR3 protein: CASSEEPLAGPVAGEQFF; CDR3 DNA: TGTGCCAGCAGTGAAGAGCCCCTAGCGGGGCCTGTAGCCGGTGAGCAGTTCTTC
V gene: TRBV28; CDR3 length: 19; J gene: TRBJ1-5; D gene: -; clone size: -; CDR3 protein: CASSLWRVRGSGSNQPQHF; CDR3 DNA: TGTGCCAGCAGTTTATGGAGGGTACGAGGGTCAGGGAGCAATCAGCCCCAGCATTTT
V gene: TRBV6-5; CDR3 length: 14; J gene: TRBJ1-1; D gene: -; clone size: -; CDR3 protein: CASSIQQGYTEAFF; CDR3 DNA: TGTGCCAGCAGTATCCAACAGGGCTACACTGAAGCTTTCTTT
V gene: TRBV2; CDR3 length: 16; J gene: TRBJ2-2; D gene: TRBD2; clone size: -; CDR3 protein: CASSPLAGGNTGELFF; CDR3 DNA: TGTGCCAGCAGTCCTTTAGCGGGGGGGAACACCGGGGAGCTGTTTTTT
V gene: TRBV4-3; CDR3 length: 14; J gene: TRBJ1-5; D gene: -; clone size: -; CDR3 protein: CASSQAGSNQPQHF; CDR3 DNA: TGCGCCAGCAGCCAAGCGGGCAGCAATCAGCCCCAGCATTTT
V gene: TRBV28; CDR3 length: 14; J gene: TRBJ1-5; D gene: TRBD1; clone size: once; CDR3 protein: CASSPQGASQPQHF; CDR3 DNA: TGTGCCAGCAGTCCTCAGGGGGCTTCTCAGCCCCAGCATTTT
V gene: TRBV11-1; CDR3 length: 15; J gene: TRBJ2-7; D gene: TRBD2; clone size: -; CDR3 protein: CASSGGLAGKYEQYF; CDR3 DNA: TGTGCCAGCAGCGGAGGACTAGCGGGAAAGTACGAGCAGTACTTC
V gene: TRBV5-1; CDR3 length: 13; J gene: TRBJ1-1; D gene: -; clone size: -; CDR3 protein: CASSLERGTEAFF; CDR3 DNA: TGCGCCAGCAGCTTGGAAAGGGGCACTGAAGCTTTCTTT
V gene: TRBV7-9; CDR3 length: 16; J gene: TRBJ2-1; D gene: TRBD2; clone size: -; CDR3 protein: CASSLSLAASYNEQFF; CDR3 DNA: TGTGCCAGCAGCTTGTCTCTAGCGGCCTCCTACAATGAGCAGTTCTTC